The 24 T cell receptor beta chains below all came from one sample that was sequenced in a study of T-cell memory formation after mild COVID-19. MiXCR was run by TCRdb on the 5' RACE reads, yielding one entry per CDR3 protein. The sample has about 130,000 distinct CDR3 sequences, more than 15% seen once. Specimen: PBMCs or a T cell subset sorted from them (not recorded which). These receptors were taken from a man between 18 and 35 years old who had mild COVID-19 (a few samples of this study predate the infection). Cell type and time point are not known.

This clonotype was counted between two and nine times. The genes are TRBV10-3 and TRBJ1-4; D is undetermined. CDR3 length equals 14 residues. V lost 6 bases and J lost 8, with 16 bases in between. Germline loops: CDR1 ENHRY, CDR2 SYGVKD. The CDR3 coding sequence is TGTGCCATCAGCCCCGAGGTGCGCCCAGAAAAACTGTTTTTT. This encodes CAISPEVRPEKLFF.

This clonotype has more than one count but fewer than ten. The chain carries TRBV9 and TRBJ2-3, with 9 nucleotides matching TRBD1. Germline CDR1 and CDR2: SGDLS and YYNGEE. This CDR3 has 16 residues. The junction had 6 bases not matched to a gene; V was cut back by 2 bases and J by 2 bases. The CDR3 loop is CASSVGTGHPTDTQYF. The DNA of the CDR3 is TGTGCCAGCAGCGTCGGGACAGGGCATCCCACAGATACGCAGTATTTT.

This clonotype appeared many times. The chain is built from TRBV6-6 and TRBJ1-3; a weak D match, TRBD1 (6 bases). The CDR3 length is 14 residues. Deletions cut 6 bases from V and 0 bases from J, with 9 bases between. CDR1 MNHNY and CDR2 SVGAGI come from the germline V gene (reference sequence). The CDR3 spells CASRGDTSGNTIYF. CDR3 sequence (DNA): TGTGCCAGCAGGGGGGACACCTCTGGAAACACCATATATTTT.

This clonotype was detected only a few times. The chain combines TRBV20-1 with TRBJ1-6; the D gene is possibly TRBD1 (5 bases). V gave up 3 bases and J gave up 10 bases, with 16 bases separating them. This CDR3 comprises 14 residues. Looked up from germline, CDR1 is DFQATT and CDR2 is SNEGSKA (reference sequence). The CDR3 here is CSASRAGSSSPLHF. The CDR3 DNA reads TGCAGTGCTAGTCGGGCAGGGAGCAGCTCACCCCTCCACTTT.

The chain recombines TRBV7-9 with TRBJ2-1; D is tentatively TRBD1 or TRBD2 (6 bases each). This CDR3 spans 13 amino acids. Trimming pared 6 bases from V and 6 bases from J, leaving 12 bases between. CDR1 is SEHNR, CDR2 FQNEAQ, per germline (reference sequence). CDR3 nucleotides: TGTGCCAGCAGAACGGAGGGGGGCAATGAGCAGTTCTTC. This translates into CASRTEGGNEQFF.

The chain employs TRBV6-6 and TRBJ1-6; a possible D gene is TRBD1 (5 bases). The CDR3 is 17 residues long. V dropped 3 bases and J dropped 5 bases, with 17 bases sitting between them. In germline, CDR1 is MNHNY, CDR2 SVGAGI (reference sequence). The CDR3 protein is CASSYLRVSGNNSPLHF. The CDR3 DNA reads TGTGCCAGCAGTTATTTGAGGGTGTCAGGGAATAATTCACCCCTCCACTTT.

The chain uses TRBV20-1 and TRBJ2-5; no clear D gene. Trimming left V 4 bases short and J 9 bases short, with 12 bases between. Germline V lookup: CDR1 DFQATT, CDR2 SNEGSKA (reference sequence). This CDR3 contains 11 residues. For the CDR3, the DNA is TGCAGTGCTAATCTAGACTCGGCCCAGTACTTC. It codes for CSANLDSAQYF.

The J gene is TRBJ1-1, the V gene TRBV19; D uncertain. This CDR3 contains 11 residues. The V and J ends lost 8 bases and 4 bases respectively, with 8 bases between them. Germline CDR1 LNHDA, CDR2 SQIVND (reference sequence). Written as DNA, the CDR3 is TGTGCCAGTCTGAAGAGCACTGAAGCTTTCTTT. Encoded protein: CASLKSTEAFF.

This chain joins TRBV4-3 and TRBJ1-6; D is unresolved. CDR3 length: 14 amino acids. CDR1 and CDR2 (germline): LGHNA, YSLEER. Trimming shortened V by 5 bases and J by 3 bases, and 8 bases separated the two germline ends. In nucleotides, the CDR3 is TGCGCCAGCAGCGTCCGGGACTATAATTCACCCCTCCACTTT. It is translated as CASSVRDYNSPLHF.

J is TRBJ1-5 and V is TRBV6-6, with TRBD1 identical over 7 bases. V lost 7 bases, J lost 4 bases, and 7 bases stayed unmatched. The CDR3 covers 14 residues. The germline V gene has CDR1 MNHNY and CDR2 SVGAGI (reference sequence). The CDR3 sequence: CASTVRDSNQPQHF. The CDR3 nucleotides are TGTGCCAGCACTGTCCGGGACAGTAATCAGCCCCAGCATTTT.

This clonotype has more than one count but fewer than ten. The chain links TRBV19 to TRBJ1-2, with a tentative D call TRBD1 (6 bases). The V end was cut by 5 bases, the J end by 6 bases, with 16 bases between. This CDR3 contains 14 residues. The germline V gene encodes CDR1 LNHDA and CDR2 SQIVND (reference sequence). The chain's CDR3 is CASSLRTDRHGYTF. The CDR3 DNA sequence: TGTGCCAGTAGTCTTAGGACAGATCGGCATGGCTACACCTTC.

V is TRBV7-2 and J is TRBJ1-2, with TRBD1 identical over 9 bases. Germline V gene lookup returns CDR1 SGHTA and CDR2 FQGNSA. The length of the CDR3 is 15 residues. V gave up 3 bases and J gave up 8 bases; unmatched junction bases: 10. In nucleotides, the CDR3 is TGTGCCAGCAGCTTTTCTCTGGGACAGGGTGGCGGCTACACCTTC. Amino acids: CASSFSLGQGGGYTF.

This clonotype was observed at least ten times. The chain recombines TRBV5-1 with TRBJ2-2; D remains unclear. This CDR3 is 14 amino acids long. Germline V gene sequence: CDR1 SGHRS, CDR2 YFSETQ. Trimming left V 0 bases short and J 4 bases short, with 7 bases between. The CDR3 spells CASSLGHITGELFF. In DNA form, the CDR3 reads TGCGCCAGCAGCTTGGGACACATCACCGGGGAGCTGTTTTTT.

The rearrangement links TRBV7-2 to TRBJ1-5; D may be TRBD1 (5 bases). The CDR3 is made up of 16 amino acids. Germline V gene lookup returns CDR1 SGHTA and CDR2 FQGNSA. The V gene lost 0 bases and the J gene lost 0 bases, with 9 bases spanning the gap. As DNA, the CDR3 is TGTGCCAGCAGCTTAGCGGGGGGGGATAGCAATCAGCCCCAGCATTTT. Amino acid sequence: CASSLAGGDSNQPQHF.

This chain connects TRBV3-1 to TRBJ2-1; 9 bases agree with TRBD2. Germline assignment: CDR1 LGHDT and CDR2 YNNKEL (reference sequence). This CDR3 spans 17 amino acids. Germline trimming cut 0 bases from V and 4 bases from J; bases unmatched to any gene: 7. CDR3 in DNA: TGTGCCAGCAGCCAAGATCAATCTAGCGGGACTTACAATGAGCAGTTCTTC. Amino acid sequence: CASSQDQSSGTYNEQFF.

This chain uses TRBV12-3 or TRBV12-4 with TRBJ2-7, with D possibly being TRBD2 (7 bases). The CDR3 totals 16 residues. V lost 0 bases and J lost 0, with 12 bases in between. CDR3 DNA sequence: TGTGCCAGCAGTTTAGCCCTCGGGGGGCTCTCCTACGAGCAGTACTTC. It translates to CASSLALGGLSYEQYF.

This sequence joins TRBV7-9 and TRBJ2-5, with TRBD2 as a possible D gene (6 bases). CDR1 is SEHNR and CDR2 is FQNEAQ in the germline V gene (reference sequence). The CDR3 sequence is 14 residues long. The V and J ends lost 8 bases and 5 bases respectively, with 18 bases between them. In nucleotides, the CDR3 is TGTGCCAGCGGGGACTTAATCATGCCGGAGACCCAGTACTTC. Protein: CASGDLIMPETQYF.

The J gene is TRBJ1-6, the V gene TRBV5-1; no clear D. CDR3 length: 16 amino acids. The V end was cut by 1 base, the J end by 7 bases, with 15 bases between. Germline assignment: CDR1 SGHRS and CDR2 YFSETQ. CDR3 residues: CASSLRASGGNSPLHF. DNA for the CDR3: TGCGCCAGCAGCTTGAGGGCCTCCGGCGGGAATTCACCCCTCCACTTT.

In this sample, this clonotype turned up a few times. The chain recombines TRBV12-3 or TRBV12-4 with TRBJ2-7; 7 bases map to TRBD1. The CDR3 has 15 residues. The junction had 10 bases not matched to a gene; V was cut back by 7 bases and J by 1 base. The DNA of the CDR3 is TGTGCCAGCACCCAGCGAGGGACAGCTTCCTACGAGCAGTACTTC. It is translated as CASTQRGTASYEQYF.

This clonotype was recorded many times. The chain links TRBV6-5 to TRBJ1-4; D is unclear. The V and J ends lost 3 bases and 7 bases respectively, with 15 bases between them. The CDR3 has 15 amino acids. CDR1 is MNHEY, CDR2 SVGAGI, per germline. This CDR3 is CASSYGLMGSEKLFF. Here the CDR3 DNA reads TGTGCCAGCAGTTATGGACTGATGGGGAGTGAAAAACTGTTTTTT.

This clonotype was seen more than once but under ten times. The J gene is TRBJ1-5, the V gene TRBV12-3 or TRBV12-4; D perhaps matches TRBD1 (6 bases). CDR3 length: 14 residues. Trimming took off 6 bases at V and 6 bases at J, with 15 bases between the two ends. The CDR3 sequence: CASSPQGDGQPQHF. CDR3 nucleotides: TGTGCCAGCAGCCCACAGGGCGACGGTCAGCCCCAGCATTTT.

This chain's CDR3 is CASSLTTFTYEQYF. Written as DNA, the CDR3 is TGTGCCAGCAGTCTTACGACATTTACCTACGAGCAGTACTTC. The gene calls are TRBV12-3 or TRBV12-4 and TRBJ2-7, with D unresolved. This CDR3 has 14 residues. V was clipped by 5 bases and J by 2 bases, with 13 bases between them.

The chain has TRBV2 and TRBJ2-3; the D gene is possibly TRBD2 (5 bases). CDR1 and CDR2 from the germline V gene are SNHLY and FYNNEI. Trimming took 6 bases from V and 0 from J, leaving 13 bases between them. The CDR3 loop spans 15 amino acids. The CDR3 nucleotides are TGTGCCAGCAGCGTTGACTACCGGAGCACAGATACGCAGTATTTT. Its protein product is CASSVDYRSTDTQYF.

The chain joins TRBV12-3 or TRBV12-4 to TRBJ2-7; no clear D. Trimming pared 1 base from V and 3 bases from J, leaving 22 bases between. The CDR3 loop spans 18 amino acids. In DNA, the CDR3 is TGTGCCAGCAGTTTAGAGGATCTAGGACGCAGGACCGTCTACGAGCAGTACTTC. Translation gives CASSLEDLGRRTVYEQYF.